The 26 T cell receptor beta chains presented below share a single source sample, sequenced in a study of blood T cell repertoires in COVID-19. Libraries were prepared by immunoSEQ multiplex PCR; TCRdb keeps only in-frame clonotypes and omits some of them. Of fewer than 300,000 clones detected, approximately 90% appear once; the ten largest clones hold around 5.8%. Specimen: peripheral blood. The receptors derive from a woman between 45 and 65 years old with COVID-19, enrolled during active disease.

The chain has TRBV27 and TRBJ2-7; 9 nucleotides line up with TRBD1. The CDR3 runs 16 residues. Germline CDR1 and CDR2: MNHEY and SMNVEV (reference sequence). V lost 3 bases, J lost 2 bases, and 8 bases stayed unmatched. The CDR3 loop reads CASSFRMDRGPYEQYF. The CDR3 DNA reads TGTGCCAGCAGTTTTCGGATGGACAGGGGACCCTACGAGCAGTACTTC.

CDR3 nucleotides: TGTGCCAGCAGCCGAGCAGGGGAGACCCAGTACTTC. Amino acid sequence: CASSRAGETQYF. The chain links TRBV12-3 or TRBV12-4 to TRBJ2-5, with D possibly being TRBD1 (5 bases). V was shortened by 6 bases and J by 5 bases, with 10 bases between the two germline ends. CDR3 size: 12 residues.

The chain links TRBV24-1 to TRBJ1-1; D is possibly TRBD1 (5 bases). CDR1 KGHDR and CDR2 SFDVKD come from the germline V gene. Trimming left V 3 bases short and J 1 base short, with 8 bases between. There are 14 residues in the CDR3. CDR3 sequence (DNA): TGTGCCACCAGTGATCCAGGACAGAACACTGAAGCTTTCTTT. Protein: CATSDPGQNTEAFF.

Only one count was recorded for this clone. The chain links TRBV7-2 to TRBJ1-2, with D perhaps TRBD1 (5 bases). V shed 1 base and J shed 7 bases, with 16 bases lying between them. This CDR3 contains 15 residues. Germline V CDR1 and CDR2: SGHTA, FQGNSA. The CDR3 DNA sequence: TGTGCCAGCAGCTTAGATCCGGGACTAGGCTCTGGCTACACCTTC. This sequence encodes CASSLDPGLGSGYTF.

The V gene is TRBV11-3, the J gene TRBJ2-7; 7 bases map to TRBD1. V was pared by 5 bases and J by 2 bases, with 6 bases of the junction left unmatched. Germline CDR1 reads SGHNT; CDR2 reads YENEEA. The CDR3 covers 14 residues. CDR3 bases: TGTGCCAGCAGCAACCGGGACAGAGCCTACGAGCAGTACTTC. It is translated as CASSNRDRAYEQYF.

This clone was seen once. CDR3 region: CAISEQGGETQYF. The CDR3 nucleotides are TGTGCCATCAGTGAGCAGGGGGGAGAGACCCAGTACTTC. The chain combines TRBV10-3 with TRBJ2-5; D perhaps matches TRBD1 (7 bases). The CDR3 is made up of 13 amino acids. CDR1 and CDR2 from the germline V gene are ENHRY and SYGVKD. Trimming cost V 2 bases and J 4 bases, with 8 bases left between them.

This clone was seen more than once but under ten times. CDR3 sequence reads: CASSPTGGGGKNEQFF. CDR3 in DNA: TGTGCCAGCAGCCCGACGGGCGGGGGAGGGAAAAATGAGCAGTTCTTC. The chain carries TRBV7-9 and TRBJ2-1; 7 bases fit TRBD2. Germline V gene lookup returns CDR1 SEHNR and CDR2 FQNEAQ (reference sequence). After removal of 5 bases from V and 7 bases from J, the junction contained 14 bases not matched to a gene. The CDR3 sequence is 16 residues long.

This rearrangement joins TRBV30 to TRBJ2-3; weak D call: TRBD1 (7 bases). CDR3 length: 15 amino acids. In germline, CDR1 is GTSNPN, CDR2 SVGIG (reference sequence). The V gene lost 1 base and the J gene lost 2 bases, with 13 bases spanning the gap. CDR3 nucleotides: TGTGCCTGGAGTGCCGGCAGGGGGGACACAGATACGCAGTATTTT. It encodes CAWSAGRGDTDTQYF. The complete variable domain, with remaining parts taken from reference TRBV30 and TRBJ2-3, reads SQTIHQWPATLVQPVGSPLSLECTVEGTSNPNLYWYRQAAGRGLQLLFYSVGIGQISSEVPQNLSASRPQDRQFILSSKKLLLSDSGFYLCAWSAGRGDTDTQYFGPGTRLTVL.

Here the CDR3 reads CASSYSSVNYEQYF. CDR3 DNA: TGTGCCAGCAGTTACTCCTCAGTGAACTACGAGCAGTACTTC. V gene TRBV6-2 or TRBV6-3 combines with J gene TRBJ2-7; D is ambiguous. The CDR3 sequence is 14 residues long. From germline, CDR1 is MNHEY and CDR2 SVGEGT. Trimming pared 0 bases from V and 3 bases from J, leaving 9 bases between.

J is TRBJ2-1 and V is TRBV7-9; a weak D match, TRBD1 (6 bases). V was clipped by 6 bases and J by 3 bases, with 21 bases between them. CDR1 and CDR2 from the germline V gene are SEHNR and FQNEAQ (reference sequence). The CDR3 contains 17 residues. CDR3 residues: CASSDPPQGSVYNEQFF. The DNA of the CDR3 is TGTGCCAGCAGTGATCCTCCACAGGGATCCGTCTACAATGAGCAGTTCTTC.

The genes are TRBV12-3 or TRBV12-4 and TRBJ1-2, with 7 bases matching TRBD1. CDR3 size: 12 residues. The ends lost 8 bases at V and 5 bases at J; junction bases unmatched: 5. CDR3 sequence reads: CASDRATYGYTF. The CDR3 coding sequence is TGTGCCAGCGACAGGGCGACGTATGGCTACACCTTC.

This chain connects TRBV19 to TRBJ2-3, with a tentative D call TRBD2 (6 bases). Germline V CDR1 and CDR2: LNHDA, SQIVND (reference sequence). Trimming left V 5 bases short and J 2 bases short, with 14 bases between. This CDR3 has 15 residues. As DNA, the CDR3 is TGTGCCAGTAGTTGGGGAGGTACGACCACAGATACGCAGTATTTT. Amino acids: CASSWGGTTTDTQYF.

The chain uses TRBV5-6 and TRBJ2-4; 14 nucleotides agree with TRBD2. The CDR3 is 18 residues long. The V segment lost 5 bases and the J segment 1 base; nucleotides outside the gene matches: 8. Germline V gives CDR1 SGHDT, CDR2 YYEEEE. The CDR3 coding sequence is TGTGCCAGCAGATTACGACTAGCGGGAGGGCCGGCCAAAAACATTCAGTACTTC. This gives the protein CASRLRLAGGPAKNIQYF.

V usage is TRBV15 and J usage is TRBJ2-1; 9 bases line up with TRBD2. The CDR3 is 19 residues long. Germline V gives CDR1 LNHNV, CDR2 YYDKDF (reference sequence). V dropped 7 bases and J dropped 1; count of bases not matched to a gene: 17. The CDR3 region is CATTLAPGISGSSYNEQFF. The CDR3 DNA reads TGTGCCACCACCCTAGCCCCTGGTATTAGCGGGAGTTCCTACAATGAGCAGTTCTTC.

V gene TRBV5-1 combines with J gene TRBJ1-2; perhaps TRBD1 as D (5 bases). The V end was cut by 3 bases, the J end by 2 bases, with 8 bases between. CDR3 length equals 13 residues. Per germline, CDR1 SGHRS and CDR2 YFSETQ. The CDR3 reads CASSSTGNYGYTF. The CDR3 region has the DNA TGCGCCAGCAGCTCCACAGGAAACTATGGCTACACCTTC. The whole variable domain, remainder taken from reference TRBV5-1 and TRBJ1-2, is KAGVTQTPRYLIKTRGQQVTLSCSPISGHRSVSWYQQTPGQGLQFLFEYFSETQRNKGNFPGRFSGRQFSNSRSEMNVSTLELGDSALYLCASSSTGNYGYTFGSGTRLTVV.

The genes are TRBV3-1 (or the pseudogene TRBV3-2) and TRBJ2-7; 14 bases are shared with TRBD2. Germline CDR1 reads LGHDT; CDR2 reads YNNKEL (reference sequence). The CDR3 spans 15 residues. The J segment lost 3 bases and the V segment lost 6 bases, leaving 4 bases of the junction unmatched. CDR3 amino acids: CASSPGLAGVYEQYF. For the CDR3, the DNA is TGTGCCAGCAGTCCGGGACTAGCGGGAGTCTACGAGCAGTACTTC.

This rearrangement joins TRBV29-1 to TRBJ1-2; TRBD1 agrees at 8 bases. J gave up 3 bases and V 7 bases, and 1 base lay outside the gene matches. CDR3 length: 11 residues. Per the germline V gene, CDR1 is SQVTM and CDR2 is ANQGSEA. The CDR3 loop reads CSGGQDYGYTF. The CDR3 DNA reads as TGCAGCGGGGGACAGGACTATGGCTACACCTTC.

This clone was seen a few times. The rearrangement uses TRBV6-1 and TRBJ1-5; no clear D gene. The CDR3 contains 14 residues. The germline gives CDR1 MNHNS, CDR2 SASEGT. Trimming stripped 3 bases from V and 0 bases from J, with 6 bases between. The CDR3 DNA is TGTGCCAGCAGTGATCTGTATAGCAATCAGCCCCAGCATTTT. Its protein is CASSDLYSNQPQHF.

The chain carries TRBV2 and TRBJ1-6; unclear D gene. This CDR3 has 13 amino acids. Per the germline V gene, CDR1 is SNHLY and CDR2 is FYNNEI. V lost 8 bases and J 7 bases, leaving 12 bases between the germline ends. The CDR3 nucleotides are TGTGCCAGCCGAGCCACTGAGAATTCACCCCTCCACTTT. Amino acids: CASRATENSPLHF.

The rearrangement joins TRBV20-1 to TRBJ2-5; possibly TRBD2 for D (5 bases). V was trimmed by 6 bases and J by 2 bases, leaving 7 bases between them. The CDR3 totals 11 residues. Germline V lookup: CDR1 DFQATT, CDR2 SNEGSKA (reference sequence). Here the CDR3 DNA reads TGCAGTGCCCGCGGGCAAGAGACCCAGTACTTC. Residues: CSARGQETQYF.

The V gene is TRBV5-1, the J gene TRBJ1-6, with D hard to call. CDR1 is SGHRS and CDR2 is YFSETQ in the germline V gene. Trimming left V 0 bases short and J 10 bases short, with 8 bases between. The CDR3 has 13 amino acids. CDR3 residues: CASSLALLSPLHF. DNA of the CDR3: TGCGCCAGCAGCTTGGCCCTGTTATCACCCCTCCACTTT.

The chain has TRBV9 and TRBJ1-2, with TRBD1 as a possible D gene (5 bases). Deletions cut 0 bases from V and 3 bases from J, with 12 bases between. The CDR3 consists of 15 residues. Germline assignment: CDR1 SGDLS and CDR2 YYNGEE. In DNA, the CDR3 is TGTGCCAGCAGCGTAGGCGGGACTCTAGACTATGGCTACACCTTC. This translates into CASSVGGTLDYGYTF.

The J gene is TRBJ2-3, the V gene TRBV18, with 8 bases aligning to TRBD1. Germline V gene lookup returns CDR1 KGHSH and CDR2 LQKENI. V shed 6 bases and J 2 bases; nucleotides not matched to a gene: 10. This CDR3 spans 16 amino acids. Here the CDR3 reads CASSRGPRGLTDTQYF. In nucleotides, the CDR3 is TGTGCCAGCTCCCGGGGTCCCAGGGGGCTCACAGATACGCAGTATTTT.

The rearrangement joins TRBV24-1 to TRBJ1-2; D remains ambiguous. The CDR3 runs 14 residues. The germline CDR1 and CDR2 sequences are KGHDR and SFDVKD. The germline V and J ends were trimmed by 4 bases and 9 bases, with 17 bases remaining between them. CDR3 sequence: CATSDPDSPVSYTF. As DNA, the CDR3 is TGTGCCACCAGTGACCCGGACTCCCCGGTCAGCTACACCTTC.

The CDR3 loop is CASSPRIGANYGYTF. CDR3 DNA sequence: TGTGCCAGTAGTCCCCGTATTGGAGCTAACTATGGCTACACCTTC. This rearrangement joins TRBV19 to TRBJ1-2; unclear D gene. The CDR3 loop spans 15 amino acids. Germline assignment: CDR1 LNHDA and CDR2 SQIVND (reference sequence). V was cut by 5 bases and J by 0 bases, with 13 bases left in between.

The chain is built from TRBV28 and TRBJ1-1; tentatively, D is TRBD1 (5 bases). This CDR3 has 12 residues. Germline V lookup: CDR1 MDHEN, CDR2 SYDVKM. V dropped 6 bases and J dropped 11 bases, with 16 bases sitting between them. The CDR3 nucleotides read TGTGCCAGCAGGGTAGGACAATCGTTGGCTTTCTTT. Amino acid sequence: CASRVGQSLAFF.